A selection of T cell receptor beta chains follows, all from one sample in a study of blood T cell repertoires in COVID-19. Repertoires were generated with immunoSEQ multiplex PCR, while TCRdb's copy carries only in-frame clones and drops some. The profile covers 350,000 to 400,000 clones, with more than 80% appearing a single time and less than 1.2% taken by the ten largest. The sequencing sample was made of PBMCs or T cells enriched from blood (not recorded which). All receptors come from a man younger than 35 who had recovered from COVID-19. The CDR3 runs from the conserved cysteine through the conserved F or W.

TRBJ1-1 | TRBV4-1 | CASSTRQGAITEAFF
TRBJ1-5 | TRBV6-2/TRBV6-3 | CASSYEVFGNQPQHF
TRBJ2-7 | TRBV7-9 | CASSQFTGSEQYF
TRBJ2-2 | TRBV7-3 | CASSLRDTTGELFF
TRBJ1-2 | TRBV23-1 | CASSQRTGCSYGYTF
TRBJ2-7 | TRBV9 | CASSVPGEQYF
TRBJ1-1 | TRBV5-1 | CASRTGGTEAFF
TRBJ1-3 | TRBV10-3 | CAIRDRGLNTIYF
TRBJ2-5 | TRBV5-4 | CASSPPGTGLETQYF
TRBJ2-7 | TRBV7-6 | CASSLEGTESYEQYF
TRBJ1-3 | TRBV27 | CASSRLTGTGNTIYF
TRBJ2-7 | TRBV6-5 | CASSYSTGRGSYEQYF
TRBJ1-6 | TRBV5-4 | CASSIDRGNSPLHF
TRBJ2-5 | TRBV9 | CASSVRQGGMETQYF
TRBJ2-1 | TRBV28 | CASRRAGGYNEQFF
TRBJ2-3 | TRBV3-1/TRBV3-2 | CASSQDAGTGDTQYF
TRBJ1-2 | TRBV19 | CASSTHLRVYGYTF
TRBJ2-5 | TRBV3-1/TRBV3-2 | CASSRTGRVQYF
TRBJ1-2 | TRBV4-3 | CASSLSGTGSYGYTF
TRBJ1-2 | TRBV5-1 | CASSLVSGDNGYTF
TRBJ2-2 | TRBV12-3/TRBV12-4 | CASWRGYTGELFF
TRBJ2-2 | TRBV24-1 | CATSDVLAEPNTGELFF
TRBJ2-5 | TRBV2 | CASDGGRRQETQYF
TRBJ2-2 | TRBV20-1 | CSASTSGTGELFF
TRBJ2-7 | TRBV5-1 | CASSWGTNYEQYF
TRBJ2-1 | TRBV7-6 | CASSPIGAGGPNEQFF
TRBJ2-7 | TRBV6-2/TRBV6-3 | CASSLRSGRILNEQYF
TRBJ1-5 | TRBV3-1/TRBV3-2 | CASSQAGGHQPQHF
TRBJ2-7 | TRBV19 | CASSEMLAGAVEQYF
TRBJ2-3 | TRBV29-1 | CSVESATGGFTNTQYF
TRBJ1-2 | TRBV4-3 | CASSQEPQGQAPYGYTF
TRBJ1-2 | TRBV2 | CASSPRTGDYGYTF
TRBJ2-2 | TRBV11-2 | CASSFLQTNTGELFF
TRBJ2-1 | TRBV4-3 | CASSQGGTSYYNEQFF
TRBJ2-7 | TRBV7-3 | CASSLDLDSYEQYF
TRBJ2-2 | TRBV7-9 | CANAGGRELFF
TRBJ2-5 | TRBV28 | CASNLLAGGVETQYF
TRBJ1-2 | TRBV6-5 | CASSYLGTAYGYTF
TRBJ1-2 | TRBV4-2 | CASSQVINRDRGGYTF
TRBJ2-6 | TRBV11-2 | CASSLGSRPGANVLTF
TRBJ1-1 | TRBV3-1/TRBV3-2 | CASTLAGGQAEAFF
TRBJ2-5 | TRBV2 | CASLREKTQYF
TRBJ2-3 | TRBV19 | CASSPYRGLAVFTDTQYF
TRBJ1-1 | TRBV27 | CASSDLLRDRNTEAFF
TRBJ1-2 | TRBV5-6 | CASSYVQQGSGYTF
TRBJ1-5 | TRBV29-1 | CSAWVTGLGQPQHF
TRBJ2-3 | TRBV29-1 | CSTGQGTDTQYF
TRBJ2-1 | TRBV7-2 | CASSLGLAGTNEQFF
TRBJ1-4 | TRBV19 | CASGGTATNEKLFF
TRBJ2-7 | TRBV30 | CAWSAPRGAEQGGEQYF
TRBJ2-5 | TRBV30 | CAWSPGLAEETQYF
TRBJ2-7 | TRBV5-4 | CASSYRQGVSYEQYF
TRBJ2-1 | TRBV7-2 | CASSVLAGGINEQFF